These 28 T cell receptor beta chains originate from one sample sequenced in a study of high-grade serous ovarian cancer treatment subgroups. This table comes from immunoSEQ multiplex PCR, and its TCRdb copy is limited to in-frame clones, with some not included. Of about 3,100 clones listed, around four fifths are singletons. Tumor samples were obtained before definitive surgery or chemotherapy. The sequenced material came from tumor tissue. Every receptor here comes from a human donor with high-grade serous ovarian cancer.

The chain uses TRBV27 and TRBJ2-5, with 7 positions matching TRBD2. Looked up from germline, CDR1 is MNHEY and CDR2 is SMNVEV (reference sequence). The CDR3 has 14 amino acids. Germline trimming cut 8 bases from V and 5 bases from J; bases unmatched to any gene: 11. CDR3 DNA sequence: TGTGCCAGCGGCGGGAGAGATGTACGGGAGACCCAGTACTTC. This translates into CASGGRDVRETQYF.

The V and J genes are TRBV11-1 and TRBJ1-6; D is possibly TRBD1 (6 bases). The germline V gene has CDR1 SGHAT and CDR2 FQDESV (reference sequence). The CDR3 is 14 residues long. Deletions cut 2 bases from V and 10 bases from J, with 12 bases between. The DNA of the CDR3 is TGTGCCAGCAGCTTAACGGGGGCAAGGTCACCCCTCCACTTT. Translated: CASSLTGARSPLHF.

This clone has more than one count but fewer than ten. J is TRBJ2-5 and V is TRBV4-1; D ambiguous. CDR3 length: 11 amino acids. The germline gives CDR1 MGHRA, CDR2 YSYEKL. V was shortened by 10 bases and J by 3 bases, with 9 bases between the two germline ends. DNA for the CDR3: TGCGCCAACATAAGAGAAGAGACCCAGTACTTC. Translating gives CANIREETQYF.

This rearrangement joins TRBV29-1 to TRBJ2-1; the D is unclear. V was cut by 2 bases and J by 7 bases, with 18 bases left in between. The CDR3 contains 15 residues. Per the germline V gene, CDR1 is SQVTM and CDR2 is ANQGSEA. The CDR3 DNA is TGCAGCGTTGAAATGGGCCATTCCCGCAGAAATGAGCAGTTCTTC. Protein sequence: CSVEMGHSRRNEQFF.

This clone was counted a single time. The V gene is TRBV7-2, the J gene TRBJ2-3; 7 bases map to TRBD1. With 4 bases clipped from V and 1 base from J, the junction kept 8 bases outside the gene matches. Germline CDR1 reads SGHTA; CDR2 reads FQGNSA. The CDR3 extends over 16 amino acids. The CDR3 DNA sequence: TGTGCCAGCAGCTCCCGGCCTCAGGGGGGCACAGATACGCAGTATTTT. Protein sequence: CASSSRPQGGTDTQYF.

This rearrangement joins TRBV19 to TRBJ2-7; TRBD2 matches 10 bases. The CDR3 has 15 amino acids. V was clipped by 6 bases and J by 0 bases; unmatched bases: 5. The germline CDR1 and CDR2 sequences are LNHDA and SQIVND (reference sequence). CDR3 loop: CASRPGLAPSYEQYF. The DNA for the CDR3 is TGTGCCAGTAGGCCGGGACTAGCGCCCTCCTACGAGCAGTACTTC.

The chain is built from TRBV16 and TRBJ1-2, with D maybe TRBD1 (5 bases). V shed 0 bases and J shed 0 bases, with 5 bases lying between them. The CDR3 runs to 14 residues. Germline V gene lookup returns CDR1 KGHSY and CDR2 FQNENV. DNA for the CDR3: TGTGCCAGCAGCCAATCAGGGGCTAACTATGGCTACACCTTC. It specifies CASSQSGANYGYTF.

This clone appeared a few times. This sequence joins TRBV2 and TRBJ2-4, with a possible D match to TRBD1 (6 bases). The germline CDR1 and CDR2 sequences are SNHLY and FYNNEI. V was clipped by 2 bases and J by 7 bases, with 9 bases between them. The CDR3 extends over 13 amino acids. CDR3 amino acids: CASSEQGMNIQYF. CDR3 DNA: TGTGCCAGCAGTGAACAGGGGATGAACATTCAGTACTTC.

The J gene is TRBJ1-3, the V gene TRBV6-1; D is ambiguous. The germline gives CDR1 MNHNS, CDR2 SASEGT. The V and J ends lost 2 bases and 5 bases respectively, with 7 bases between them. The CDR3 contains 13 residues. The CDR3 DNA reads as TGTGCCAGCAGTGAAACTACGAGAAACACCATATATTTT. It translates to CASSETTRNTIYF.

V and J are TRBV6-5 and TRBJ2-5, with a possible D match to TRBD1 (6 bases). This CDR3 comprises 13 residues. The germline V gene encodes CDR1 MNHEY and CDR2 SVGAGI. Between the trimmed V and J ends, which lost 10 bases and 5 bases, there was a span of 17 bases. The CDR3 nucleotides read TGTGCCACCTCCAGGGGTCGATTGGAGACCCAGTACTTC. Encoded protein: CATSRGRLETQYF.

The CDR3 region is CASSLASGDQYF. The CDR3 nucleotides are TGTGCCAGCAGCTTAGCGTCAGGCGATCAGTACTTC. This chain connects TRBV7-8 to TRBJ2-5; D unclear. The CDR3 loop spans 12 amino acids. V was shortened by 0 bases and J by 11 bases, with 10 bases between the two germline ends. Germline V gene sequence: CDR1 SGHVS, CDR2 FQNEAQ.

The rearrangement joins TRBV5-1 to TRBJ2-3; D is perhaps TRBD2 (6 bases). V lost 0 bases and J 2 bases, leaving 10 bases between the germline ends. The CDR3 loop spans 15 amino acids. Germline-derived CDR1 and CDR2 are SGHRS and YFSETQ. The CDR3 protein is CASSLAASATDTQYF. The CDR3, as DNA: TGCGCCAGCAGCTTGGCGGCTAGCGCCACAGATACGCAGTATTTT.

The chain joins TRBV18 to TRBJ2-5; 9 nucleotides line up with TRBD1. Germline CDR1 and CDR2: KGHSH and LQKENI. This CDR3 is built from 15 residues. V was pared by 4 bases and J by 2 bases, with 5 bases of the junction left unmatched. In DNA form, the CDR3 reads TGTGCCAGCTCACTAGGACAGGGGAGGCAAGAGACCCAGTACTTC. Residues: CASSLGQGRQETQYF.

The rearrangement joins TRBV9 to TRBJ2-1, with D tentatively TRBD1 (6 bases). Per germline, CDR1 SGDLS and CDR2 YYNGEE. The germline V and J ends were trimmed by 0 bases and 2 bases, with 9 bases remaining between them. This CDR3 is built from 15 residues. DNA of the CDR3: TGTGCCAGCAGCGTAGAGGGGGTAACCTACAATGAGCAGTTCTTC. Translation: CASSVEGVTYNEQFF.

This chain uses TRBV6-5 with TRBJ2-7, with D maybe TRBD1 (7 bases). Germline loops: CDR1 MNHEY, CDR2 SVGAGI. The V and J ends lost 7 bases and 5 bases respectively, with 24 bases between them. The length of the CDR3 is 16 residues. In nucleotides, the CDR3 is TGTGCCAGCACCTACTCCCAGGGGGGCCTATCCCACGAGCAGTACTTC. It yields the protein CASTYSQGGLSHEQYF.

V and J are TRBV6-1 and TRBJ2-1; 10 nucleotides line up with TRBD2. In germline, CDR1 is MNHNS, CDR2 SASEGT. The V and J ends lost 4 bases and 8 bases, in that order; junction bases with no gene match: 8. The CDR3 runs to 15 residues. CDR3 residues: CASSGLLAGSDEQFF. CDR3 nucleotide sequence: TGTGCCAGCAGTGGGTTACTAGCGGGATCGGATGAGCAGTTCTTC.

The chain combines TRBV7-2 with TRBJ2-7; 7 bases are a match to TRBD1. The CDR3 spans 14 residues. With V trimmed by 5 bases and J by 0 bases, 4 bases remained unmatched. CDR1 is SGHTA, CDR2 FQGNSA, per germline. CDR3 nucleotides: TGTGCCAGCAGCCGAGGGGGCGCCTCCTACGAGCAGTACTTC. It specifies CASSRGGASYEQYF.

The genes are TRBV5-1 and TRBJ2-7, with 7 bases lining up with TRBD1. This CDR3 is 14 amino acids long. Trimming cost V 5 bases and J 2 bases; bases outside gene matches: 7. Germline CDR1 reads SGHRS; CDR2 reads YFSETQ. CDR3 nucleotide sequence: TGCGCCAGCAGTCCCGACAGGGCGCCCTACGAGCAGTACTTC. Translation gives CASSPDRAPYEQYF.

In its sample, this clone was seen once. The J gene is TRBJ1-4, the V gene TRBV28; 8 nucleotides match TRBD1. Trimming at V came to 3 bases and at J to 8 bases, leaving 11 bases not matched to a gene. From germline, CDR1 is MDHEN and CDR2 SYDVKM. The CDR3 length is 16 residues. CDR3 sequence (DNA): TGTGCCAGCAGTTTCCACAGAACAGGGGGTGGAGAAAAACTGTTTTTT. Its translation: CASSFHRTGGGEKLFF. The entire variable domain, with the rest obtained from reference TRBV28 and TRBJ1-4, is as follows: DVKVTQSSRYLVKRTGEKVFLECVQDMDHENMFWYRQDPGLGLRLIYFSYDVKMKEKGDIPEGYSVSREKKERFSLILESASTNQTSMYLCASSFHRTGGGEKLFFGSGTQLSVL.

The chain carries TRBV2 and TRBJ1-2; the match to TRBD1 covers 7 bases. Germline trimming cut 10 bases from V and 0 bases from J; bases unmatched to any gene: 5. The length of the CDR3 is 13 residues. Germline loops: CDR1 SNHLY, CDR2 FYNNEI. As DNA, the CDR3 is TGTGCCACCCCAACAGGGGCTAACTATGGCTACACCTTC. It specifies CATPTGANYGYTF.

This chain uses TRBV6-5 with TRBJ1-3; D may be TRBD1 (5 bases). The CDR3 is 15 residues long. Per germline, CDR1 MNHEY and CDR2 SVGAGI. The V and J ends lost 5 bases and 0 bases respectively, with 11 bases between them. The CDR3 region is CASSNTGISGNTIYF. In DNA form, the CDR3 reads TGTGCCAGCAGTAATACAGGAATCTCTGGAAACACCATATATTTT.

Points on this clone: An end of the junction does not agree with germline; a read error may underlie this. The chain carries TRBV7-2 and TRBJ2-5; no clear D gene. The length of the CDR3 is 13 residues. Germline-derived CDR1 and CDR2 are SGHTA and FQGNSA. The CDR3 protein is CASSLVYWPAMDF. CDR3 DNA: TGTGCCAGCAGCTTAGTCTACTGGCCCGCTATGGACTTC.

This rearrangement joins TRBV7-8 to TRBJ2-1; 9 positions agree with TRBD2. V lost 6 bases to trimming and J lost 2 bases; unmatched junction nucleotides: 5. This CDR3 contains 15 residues. Germline CDR1 and CDR2: SGHVS and FQNEAQ. DNA for the CDR3: TGTGCCAGCAGATCACTAGCGGGCACCTACAATGAGCAGTTCTTC. The encoded protein is CASRSLAGTYNEQFF.

The chain couples TRBV7-3 to TRBJ2-1; weak D call: TRBD2 (7 bases). Between the trimmed V and J ends, which lost 1 base and 6 bases, there was a span of 16 bases. The CDR3 spans 16 residues. Germline CDR1 reads SGHTA; CDR2 reads FQGTGA. CDR3 residues: CASSLIGGAASNEQFF. In DNA form, the CDR3 reads TGTGCCAGCAGCTTAATAGGGGGGGCGGCTAGCAATGAGCAGTTCTTC.

The genes are TRBV1 and TRBJ1-1; TRBD1 is the table's D call and was not checked against the DNA. TRBV1 corresponds to a pseudogene. The length of the CDR3 is 16 residues. The CDR3 sequence is CTSSQTGGWGLTEAFF. For the CDR3, the DNA is TGCACCAGCAGCCAGACAGGGGGCTGGGGACTCACTGAAGCTTTCTTT.

The gene calls are TRBV15 and TRBJ1-2; perhaps TRBD1 as D (5 bases). Per germline, CDR1 LNHNV and CDR2 YYDKDF (reference sequence). This CDR3 region has 15 residues. Trimming stripped 2 bases from V and 3 bases from J, with 13 bases between. The CDR3 reads CATSRSRGADYGYTF. The CDR3 DNA is TGTGCCACCAGCAGATCACGGGGCGCGGACTATGGCTACACCTTC. The whole variable domain, filled in from reference TRBV15 and TRBJ1-2, reads DAMVIQNPRYQVTQFGKPVTLSCSQTLNHNVMYWYQQKSSQAPKLLFHYYDKDFNNEADTPDNFQSRRPNTSFCFLDIRSPGLGDTAMYLCATSRSRGADYGYTFGSGTRLTVV.

This clone was detected only a few times. V and J are TRBV5-1 and TRBJ2-1, with 7 nucleotides matching TRBD1. CDR1 and CDR2 (germline): SGHRS, YFSETQ. The CDR3 has 16 amino acids. The V and J ends lost 0 bases and 4 bases, in that order; junction bases with no gene match: 7. CDR3: CASSLAGQSRYNEQFF. The CDR3 DNA reads as TGCGCCAGCAGCTTGGCGGGACAGTCTCGATACAATGAGCAGTTCTTC.

The rearrangement joins TRBV7-3 to TRBJ1-3; TRBD1 agrees at 7 bases. Germline V gene sequence: CDR1 SGHTA, CDR2 FQGTGA. The CDR3 extends over 16 amino acids. Trimming cost V 0 bases and J 0 bases; bases outside gene matches: 2. Here the CDR3 reads CASSLTGGNSGNTIYF. CDR3 coding DNA: TGTGCCAGCAGCTTAACAGGGGGCAACTCTGGAAACACCATATATTTT.